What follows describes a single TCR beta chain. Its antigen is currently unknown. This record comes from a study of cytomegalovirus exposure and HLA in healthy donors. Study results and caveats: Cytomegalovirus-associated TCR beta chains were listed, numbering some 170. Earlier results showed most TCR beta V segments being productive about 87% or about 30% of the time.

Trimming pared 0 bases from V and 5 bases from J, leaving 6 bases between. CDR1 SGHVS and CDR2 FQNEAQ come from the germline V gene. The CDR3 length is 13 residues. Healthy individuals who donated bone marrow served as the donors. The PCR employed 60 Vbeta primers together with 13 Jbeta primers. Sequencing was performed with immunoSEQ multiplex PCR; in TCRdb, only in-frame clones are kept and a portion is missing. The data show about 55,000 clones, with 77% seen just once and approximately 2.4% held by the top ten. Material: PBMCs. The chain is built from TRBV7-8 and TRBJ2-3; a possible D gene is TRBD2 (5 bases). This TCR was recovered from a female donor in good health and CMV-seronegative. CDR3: CASSLARGDTQYF. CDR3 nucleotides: TGTGCCAGCAGCTTAGCACGGGGAGATACGCAGTATTTT. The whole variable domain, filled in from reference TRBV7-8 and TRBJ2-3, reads GAGVSQSPRYKVAKRGQDVALRCDPISGHVSLFWYQQALGQGPEFLTYFQNEAQLDKSGLPSDRFFAERPEGSVSTLKIQRTQQEDSAVYLCASSLARGDTQYFGPGTRLTVL.